This T cell receptor beta chain comes out of a study of T cell responses to AZD1222 COVID-19 vaccine (dated by TCRdb to the early 2020s). As for the study more broadly: AZD1222 recipients with second doses at about 4 weeks or about 12 weeks were pooled, because spike-specific TCR depth and breadth did not differ between schedules. A total of about 230 trial participants underwent TCR sequencing, of whom about 210 received two doses of AZD1222 and about 25 received two doses of the MenACWY control vaccine. Trial participants were enrolled into age subgroups of 18-55, 56-69 and 70-plus years, which contained around 150, 29 and 61 TCR-sequenced participants, respectively.

What the research found in general, with its limitations: Conclusions about previously exposed vaccinees are limited, since just five to seven AZD1222 recipients were seropositive for SARS-CoV-2 at baseline. The 56-69-year group was small, and its depth increase did not reach significance, likely because of low power. Vaccine-associated CD4 TCRs spanned the whole spike protein, with dominant responses in regions 160-218 and 743-854. Epitopes outside the regions mutated in the B.1.351 and B.1.1.7 variants were reportedly recognized by nearly half of the unique spike-specific TCRs. A significant rise in spike-specific TCR breadth and depth was observed after two AZD1222 doses relative to day 0 and relative to MenACWY recipients. Because no day 14 peak-response samples were available, repertoires were characterized only after the peak T cell response. Participants were mostly white British and included more females than males, and it was suggested by the authors that clonal diversity may have been underestimated.

The CDR3 regions of human TCRbeta chains were subjected to immunosequencing. The authors processed their data as follows. TCRs in the repertoires were matched against a reference library of SARS-CoV-2-specific TCRs that had been generated with the MIRA antigen-specificity platform. Breadth was defined as the fraction of unique TCRs that were SARS-CoV-2-associated, and depth was defined as the fraction of total T cells that were SARS-CoV-2-associated. Using the MIRA data, each spike-specific TCR was assigned both to the spike region to which the TCR was reactive and to a CD4 or CD8 class. Log10-transformed breadth and depth values were compared by one-way ANOVA with Sidak's multiple comparisons tests. In its TCRdb copy, this immuneACCESS table keeps in-frame sequences only and misses some clones. Where compared with another copy, unresolved V genes explain less than half of these, and the others have no known cause. V, J and clone size derive from that table, while D and trimming were established from the DNA sequence. The sample table records 100,000 to 150,000 clones; roughly nine tenths of these occur just once. The top ten constitute around 1.7% of the sample.

For this clone: Which antigen it targets is not known. No base quality values were provided; no much bigger clone lies one nucleotide off.

This sample's time point label indicates: baseline before first vaccination. The vaccinee samples were drawn from two UK trials, COV001 and COV002, one of which was a single-blind randomized controlled phase 2/3 trial testing AZD1222 (ChAdOx1 nCoV-19) in healthy adults. Trial participant PBMC samples were collected at day 0 and day 28 after the second dose for TCRbeta chain sequencing. The CDR3 covers 14 residues, taking in both the cysteine and the phenylalanine. Solely the CDR3 DNA is kept, with 42 bases framed from the first base. For CDR1 and CDR2, the germline V gene lists SNHLY and FYNNEI. The trim is 4 bases for V and 0 bases for J, with a gap of 6 bases between the germline ends.

Here the sequenced sample was peripheral blood, taken on day 0 of AZD1222 vaccination. In this chain, TRBV2 is recombined with TRBJ2-2; no D gene can be assigned with confidence. This TCR was recovered from an adult in good health. The nucleotide sequence reads TGTGCCAGCAGTGGTCTGACGAACACCGGGGAGCTGTTTTTT. Its coded protein is CASSGLTNTGELFF.